Reported below is one T cell receptor beta chain. Its antigen is unidentified. This sample was included in a study of blood T cells in healthy people across ages. A J-beta primer mix and a sample-barcoded 5' primer were used in a second PCR of roughly 6 to 11 cycles. Researchers report that each sample yielded at least 3 million CDR3-containing paired-end reads. TCRdb re-derived calls from the 5' RACE reads in MiXCR, one entry per CDR3 protein. The profile shows some 1,500,000 distinct CDR3 sequences, approximately 39% of them singletons. The study, taken as a whole, reports: In older individuals, TCR beta diversity per million T cells was lower, falling roughly linearly with age.

Healthy Russian Caucasian donors spanned ages about 6 to 90 years. There are 15 residues in the CDR3. V shed 4 bases and J shed 13 bases, with 24 bases lying between them. Looked up from germline, CDR1 is SGDLS and CDR2 is YYNGEE. The sequence came from a woman between 18 and 29 years old in good health. Material for sequencing was blood. The V call is TRBV9, the J call TRBJ2-4; D remains unclear. The DNA of the CDR3 is TGTGCCAGCAGCCGTGGCCCAAGCTCCTACAATGAGCAGTACTTC. This sequence encodes CASSRGPSSYNEQYF.